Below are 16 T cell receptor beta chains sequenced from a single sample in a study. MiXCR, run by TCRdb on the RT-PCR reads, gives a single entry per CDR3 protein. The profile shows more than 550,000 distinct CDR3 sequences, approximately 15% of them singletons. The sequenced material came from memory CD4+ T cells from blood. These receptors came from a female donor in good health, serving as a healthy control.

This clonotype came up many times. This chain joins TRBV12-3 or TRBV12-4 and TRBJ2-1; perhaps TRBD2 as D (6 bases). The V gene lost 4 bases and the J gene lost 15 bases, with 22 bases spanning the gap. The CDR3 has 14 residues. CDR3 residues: CASSSLLAETGPFF. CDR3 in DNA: TGTGCCAGCAGTTCACTCTTAGCGGAAACGGGACCGTTCTTC.

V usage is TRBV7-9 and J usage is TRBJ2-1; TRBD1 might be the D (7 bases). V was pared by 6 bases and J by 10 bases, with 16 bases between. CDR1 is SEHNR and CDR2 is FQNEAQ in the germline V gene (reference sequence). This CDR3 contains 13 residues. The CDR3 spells CASSPGGRWEQFF. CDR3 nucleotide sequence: TGTGCCAGCAGTCCAGGGGGGCGTTGGGAGCAGTTCTTC.

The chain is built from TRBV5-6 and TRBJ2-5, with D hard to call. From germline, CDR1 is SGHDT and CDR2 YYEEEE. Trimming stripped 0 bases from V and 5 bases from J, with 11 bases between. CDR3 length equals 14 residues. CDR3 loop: CASSLGPLRETQYF. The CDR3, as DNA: TGTGCCAGCAGCTTGGGACCCTTAAGGGAGACCCAGTACTTC.

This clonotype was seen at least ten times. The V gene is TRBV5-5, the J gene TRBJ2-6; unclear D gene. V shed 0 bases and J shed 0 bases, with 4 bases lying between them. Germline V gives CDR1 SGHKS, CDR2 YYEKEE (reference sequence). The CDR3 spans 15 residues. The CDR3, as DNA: TGTGCCAGCAGCTTGGTCGGCTCTGGGGCCAACGTCCTGACTTTC. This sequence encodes CASSLVGSGANVLTF.

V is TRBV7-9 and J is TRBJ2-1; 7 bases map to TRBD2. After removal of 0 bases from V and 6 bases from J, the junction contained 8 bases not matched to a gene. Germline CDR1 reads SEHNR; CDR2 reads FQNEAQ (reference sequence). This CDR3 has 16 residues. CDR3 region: CASSLAPGLEGNEQFF. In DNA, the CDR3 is TGTGCCAGCAGCTTAGCGCCCGGACTAGAAGGCAATGAGCAGTTCTTC.

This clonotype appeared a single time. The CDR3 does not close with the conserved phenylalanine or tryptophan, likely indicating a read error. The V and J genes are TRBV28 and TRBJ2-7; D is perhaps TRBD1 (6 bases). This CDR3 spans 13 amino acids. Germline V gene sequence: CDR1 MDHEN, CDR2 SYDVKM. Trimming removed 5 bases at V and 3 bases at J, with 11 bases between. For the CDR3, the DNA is TGTGCCAGCAGTGGACAGCTGGACTACGAGCAGTACTTA. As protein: CASSGQLDYEQYL.

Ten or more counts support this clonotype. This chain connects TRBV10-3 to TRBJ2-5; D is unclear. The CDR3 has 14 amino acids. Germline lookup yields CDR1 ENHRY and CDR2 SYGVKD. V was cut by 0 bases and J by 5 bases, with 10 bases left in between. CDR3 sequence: CAISESFPTETQYF. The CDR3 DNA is TGTGCCATCAGTGAGTCATTTCCTACGGAGACCCAGTACTTC.

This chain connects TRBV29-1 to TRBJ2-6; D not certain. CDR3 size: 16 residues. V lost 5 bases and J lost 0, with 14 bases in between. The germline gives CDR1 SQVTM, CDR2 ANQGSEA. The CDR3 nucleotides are TGCAGCGTTTTTCGGCAGGCCATCTCTGGGGCCAACGTCCTGACTTTC. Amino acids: CSVFRQAISGANVLTF. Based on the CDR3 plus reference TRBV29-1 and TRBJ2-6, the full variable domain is SAVISQKPSRDICQRGTSLTIQCQVDSQVTMMFWYRQQPGQSLTLIATANQGSEATYESGFVIDKFPISRPNLTFSTLTVSNMSPEDSSIYLCSVFRQAISGANVLTFGAGSRLTVL.

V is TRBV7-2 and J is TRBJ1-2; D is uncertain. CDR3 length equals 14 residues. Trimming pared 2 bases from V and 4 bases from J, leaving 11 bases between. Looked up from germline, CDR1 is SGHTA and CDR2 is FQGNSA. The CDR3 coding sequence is TGTGCCAGCAGCTTACTATCGACATCCTATGGCTACACCTTC. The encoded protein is CASSLLSTSYGYTF.

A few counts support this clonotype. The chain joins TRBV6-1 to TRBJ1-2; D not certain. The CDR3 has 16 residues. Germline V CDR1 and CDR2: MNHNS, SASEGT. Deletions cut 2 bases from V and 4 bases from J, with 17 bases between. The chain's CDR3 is CASSESWVGGSYGYTF. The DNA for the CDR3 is TGTGCCAGCAGTGAATCATGGGTTGGCGGCTCCTATGGCTACACCTTC.

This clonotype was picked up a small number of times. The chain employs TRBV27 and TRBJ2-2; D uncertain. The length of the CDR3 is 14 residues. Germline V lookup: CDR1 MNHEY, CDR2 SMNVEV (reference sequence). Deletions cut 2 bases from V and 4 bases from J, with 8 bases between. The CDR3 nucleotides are TGTGCCAGCAGTTTAACGAGGTCCACCGGGGAGCTGTTTTTT. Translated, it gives CASSLTRSTGELFF.

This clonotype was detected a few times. In DNA, the CDR3 is TGTGCCACCAGTGGGGGTCGGGGTGCGGTCAATCAGCCCCAGCATTTT. Protein: CATSGGRGAVNQPQHF. J is TRBJ1-5 and V is TRBV24-1; no definite D call. Trimming stripped 5 bases from V and 3 bases from J, with 16 bases between. The length of the CDR3 is 16 residues. Germline V CDR1 and CDR2: KGHDR, SFDVKD.

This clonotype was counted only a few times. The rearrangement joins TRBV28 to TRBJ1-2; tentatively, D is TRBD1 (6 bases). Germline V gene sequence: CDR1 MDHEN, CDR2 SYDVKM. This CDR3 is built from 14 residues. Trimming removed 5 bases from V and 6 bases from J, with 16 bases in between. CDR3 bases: TGTGCCAGCAGTATATCATTACAGGGTGATGGCTACACCTTC. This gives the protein CASSISLQGDGYTF.

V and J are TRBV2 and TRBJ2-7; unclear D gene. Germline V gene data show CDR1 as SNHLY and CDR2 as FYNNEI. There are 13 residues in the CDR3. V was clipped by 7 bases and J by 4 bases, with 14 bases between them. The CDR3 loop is CASNYDRRYEQYF. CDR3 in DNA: TGTGCCAGCAACTACGACCGCAGGTACGAGCAGTACTTC.

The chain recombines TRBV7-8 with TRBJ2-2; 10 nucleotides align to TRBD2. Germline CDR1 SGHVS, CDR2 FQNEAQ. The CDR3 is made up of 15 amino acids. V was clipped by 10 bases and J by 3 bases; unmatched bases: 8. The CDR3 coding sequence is TGTGCCAATAGCGGGGGGAAGGGTCACACCGGGGAGCTGTTTTTT. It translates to CANSGGKGHTGELFF.

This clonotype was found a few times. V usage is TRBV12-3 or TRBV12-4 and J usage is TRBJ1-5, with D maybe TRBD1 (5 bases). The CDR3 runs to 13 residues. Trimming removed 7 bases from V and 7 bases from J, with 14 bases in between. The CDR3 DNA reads TGTGCCAGCACCCGAGACAGAGCGCAGCCCCAGCATTTT. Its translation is CASTRDRAQPQHF.